The TCR beta chain under discussion was sequenced for a study of shared clonotypes between healthy human individuals. The CDR3 runs to 16 residues. Germline V gene sequence: CDR1 MDHEN, CDR2 SYDVKM. The ends lost 7 bases at V and 0 bases at J; junction bases unmatched: 9. The table came from immunoSEQ multiplex PCR; TCRdb's copy has only in-frame clones and leaves some out. Among over 950,000 clones, roughly 80% were seen once, and the ten largest hold 0.89%. This chain joins TRBV28 and TRBJ2-1; 7 nucleotides agree with TRBD2. Sequenced material: memory CD4+ T cells from PBMCs. The subset is: CD45RA-negative fraction. This TCR was sampled from a man younger than 35 in good health. Some clones in this sample may be carry-over from other donors' samples. CDR3 in amino acids: CASITTSASSYNEQFF. The CDR3 DNA is TGTGCCAGCATAACTACTAGCGCGAGCTCCTACAATGAGCAGTTCTTC.